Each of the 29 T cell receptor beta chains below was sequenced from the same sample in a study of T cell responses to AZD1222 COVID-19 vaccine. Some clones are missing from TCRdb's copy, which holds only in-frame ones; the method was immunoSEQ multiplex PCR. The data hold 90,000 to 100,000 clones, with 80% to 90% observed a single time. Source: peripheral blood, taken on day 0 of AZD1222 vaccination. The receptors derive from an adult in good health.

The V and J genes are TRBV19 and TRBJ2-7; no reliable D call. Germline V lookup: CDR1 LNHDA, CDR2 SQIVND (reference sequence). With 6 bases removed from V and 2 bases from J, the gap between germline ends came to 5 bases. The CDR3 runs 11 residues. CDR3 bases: TGTGCCAGTAGCGGTACCTACGAGCAGTACTTC. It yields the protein CASSGTYEQYF.

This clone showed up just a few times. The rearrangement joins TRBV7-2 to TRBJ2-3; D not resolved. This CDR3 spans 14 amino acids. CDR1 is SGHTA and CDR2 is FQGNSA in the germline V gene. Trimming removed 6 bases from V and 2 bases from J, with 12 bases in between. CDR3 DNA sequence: TGTGCCAGCAGTCTCCTAGGACCCACAGATACGCAGTATTTT. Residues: CASSLLGPTDTQYF. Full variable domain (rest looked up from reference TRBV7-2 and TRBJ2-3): GAGVSQSPSNKVTEKGKDVELRCDPISGHTALYWYRQSLGQGLEFLIYFQGNSAPDKSGLPSDRFSAERTGGSVSTLTIQRTQQEDSAVYLCASSLLGPTDTQYFGPGTRLTVL.

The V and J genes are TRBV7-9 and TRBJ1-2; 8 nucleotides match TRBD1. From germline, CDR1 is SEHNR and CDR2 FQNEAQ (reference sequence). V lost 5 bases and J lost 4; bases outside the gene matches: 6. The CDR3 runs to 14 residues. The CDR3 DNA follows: TGTGCCAGCAGCCAATTACAGGGGGTCTATGGCTACACCTTC. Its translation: CASSQLQGVYGYTF.

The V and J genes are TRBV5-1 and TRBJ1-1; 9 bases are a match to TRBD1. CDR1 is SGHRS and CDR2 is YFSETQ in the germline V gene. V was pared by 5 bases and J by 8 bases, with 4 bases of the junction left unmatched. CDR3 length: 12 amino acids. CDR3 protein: CASRQGAREAFF. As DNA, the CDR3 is TGCGCCAGCAGACAGGGGGCGCGGGAAGCTTTCTTT.

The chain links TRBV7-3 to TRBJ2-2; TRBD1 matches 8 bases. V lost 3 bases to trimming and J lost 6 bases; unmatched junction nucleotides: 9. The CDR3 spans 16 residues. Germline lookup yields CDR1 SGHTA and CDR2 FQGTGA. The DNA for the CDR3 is TGTGCCAGCAGCTTCGACAGGGGCCGGGGCGCCGGGGAGCTGTTTTTT. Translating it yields CASSFDRGRGAGELFF.

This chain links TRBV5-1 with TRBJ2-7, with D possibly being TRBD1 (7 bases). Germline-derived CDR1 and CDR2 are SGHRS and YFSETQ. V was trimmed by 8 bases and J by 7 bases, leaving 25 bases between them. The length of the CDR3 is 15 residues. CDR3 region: CARVLRRQGREEQYF. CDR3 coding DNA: TGCGCCAGGGTGTTGAGGAGACAGGGTCGGGAGGAGCAGTACTTC. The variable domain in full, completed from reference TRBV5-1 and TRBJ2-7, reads KAGVTQTPRYLIKTRGQQVTLSCSPISGHRSVSWYQQTPGQGLQFLFEYFSETQRNKGNFPGRFSGRQFSNSRSEMNVSTLELGDSALYLCARVLRRQGREEQYFGPGTRLTVT.

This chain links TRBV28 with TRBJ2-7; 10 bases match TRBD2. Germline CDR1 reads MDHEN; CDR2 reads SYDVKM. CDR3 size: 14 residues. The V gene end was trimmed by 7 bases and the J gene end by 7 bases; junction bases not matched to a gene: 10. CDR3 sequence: CASTASGGLYEQYF. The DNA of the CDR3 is TGTGCCAGCACCGCTAGCGGGGGCCTCTATGAGCAGTACTTC. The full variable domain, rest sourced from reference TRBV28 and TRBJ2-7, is DVKVTQSSRYLVKRTGEKVFLECVQDMDHENMFWYRQDPGLGLRLIYFSYDVKMKEKGDIPEGYSVSREKKERFSLILESASTNQTSMYLCASTASGGLYEQYFGPGTRLTVT.

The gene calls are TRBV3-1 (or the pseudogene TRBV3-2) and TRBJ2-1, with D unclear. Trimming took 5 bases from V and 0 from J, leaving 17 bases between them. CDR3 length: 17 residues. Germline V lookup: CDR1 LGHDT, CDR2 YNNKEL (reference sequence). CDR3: CASSEQPSAVSYNEQFF. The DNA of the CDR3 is TGTGCCAGCAGCGAACAACCCTCAGCTGTCTCCTACAATGAGCAGTTCTTC.

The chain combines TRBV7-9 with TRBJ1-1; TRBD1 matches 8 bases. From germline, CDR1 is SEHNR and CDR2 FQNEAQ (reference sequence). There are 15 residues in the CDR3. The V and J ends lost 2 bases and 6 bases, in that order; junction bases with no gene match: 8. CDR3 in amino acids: CASSLLGQGAPEAFF. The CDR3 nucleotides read TGTGCCAGCAGCTTACTCGGGCAGGGGGCCCCTGAAGCTTTCTTT.

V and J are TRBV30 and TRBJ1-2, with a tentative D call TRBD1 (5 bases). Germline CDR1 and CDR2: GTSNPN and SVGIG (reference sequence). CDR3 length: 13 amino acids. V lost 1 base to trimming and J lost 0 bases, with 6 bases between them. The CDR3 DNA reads TGTGCCTGGAGTGAACAGGCTAACTATGGCTACACCTTC. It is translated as CAWSEQANYGYTF.

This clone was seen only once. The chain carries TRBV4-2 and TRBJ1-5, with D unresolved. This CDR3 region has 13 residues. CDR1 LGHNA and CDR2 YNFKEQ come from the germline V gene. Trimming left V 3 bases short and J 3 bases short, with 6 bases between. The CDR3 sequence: CASSQDYNQPQHF. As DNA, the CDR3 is TGTGCCAGCAGCCAGGATTACAATCAGCCCCAGCATTTT.

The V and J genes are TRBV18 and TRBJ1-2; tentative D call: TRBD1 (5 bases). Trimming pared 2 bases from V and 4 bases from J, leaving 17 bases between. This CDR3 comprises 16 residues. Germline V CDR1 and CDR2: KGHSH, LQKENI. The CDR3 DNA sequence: TGTGCCAGCTCACCAGGGGGAGCCATTGGACGCTATGGCTACACCTTC. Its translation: CASSPGGAIGRYGYTF.

CDR3 loop: CASSPSGNTEAFF. The CDR3 DNA sequence: TGTGCCAGCTCACCGTCAGGGAACACTGAAGCTTTCTTT. The chain recombines TRBV18 with TRBJ1-1; no definite D call. This CDR3 region has 13 residues. Trimming shortened V by 3 bases and J by 1 base, and 6 bases separated the two germline ends. Germline-derived CDR1 and CDR2 are KGHSH and LQKENI.

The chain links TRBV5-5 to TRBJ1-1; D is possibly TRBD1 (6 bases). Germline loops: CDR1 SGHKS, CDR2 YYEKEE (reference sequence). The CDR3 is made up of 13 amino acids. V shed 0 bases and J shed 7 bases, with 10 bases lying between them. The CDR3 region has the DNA TGTGCCAGCAGCTTGGGGGCGGACAGTGAAGCTTTCTTT. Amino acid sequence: CASSLGADSEAFF.

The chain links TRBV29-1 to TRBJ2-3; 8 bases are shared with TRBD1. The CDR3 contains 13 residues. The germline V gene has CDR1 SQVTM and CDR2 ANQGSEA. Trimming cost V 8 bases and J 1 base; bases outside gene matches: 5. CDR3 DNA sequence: TGCAGCCTCCTACAGGGGGGCACAGATACGCAGTATTTT. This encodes CSLLQGGTDTQYF.

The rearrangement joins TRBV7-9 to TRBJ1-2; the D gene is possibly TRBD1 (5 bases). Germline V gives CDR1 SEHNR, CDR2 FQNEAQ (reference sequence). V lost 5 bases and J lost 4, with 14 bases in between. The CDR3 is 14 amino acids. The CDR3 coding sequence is TGTGCCAGCAGCCTCGACAGCGCAGCCTATGGCTACACCTTC. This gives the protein CASSLDSAAYGYTF.

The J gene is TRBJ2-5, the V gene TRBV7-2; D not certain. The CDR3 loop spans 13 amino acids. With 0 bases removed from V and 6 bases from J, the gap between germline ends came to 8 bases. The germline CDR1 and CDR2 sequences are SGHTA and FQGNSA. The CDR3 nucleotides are TGTGCCAGCAGCTTAGCGGTCCTGAAGACCCAGTACTTC. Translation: CASSLAVLKTQYF.

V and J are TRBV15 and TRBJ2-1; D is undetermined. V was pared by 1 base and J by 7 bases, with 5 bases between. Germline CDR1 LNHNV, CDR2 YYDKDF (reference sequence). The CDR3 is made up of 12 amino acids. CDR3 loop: CATSRVLNEQFF. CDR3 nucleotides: TGTGCCACCAGCAGAGTCTTAAATGAGCAGTTCTTC.

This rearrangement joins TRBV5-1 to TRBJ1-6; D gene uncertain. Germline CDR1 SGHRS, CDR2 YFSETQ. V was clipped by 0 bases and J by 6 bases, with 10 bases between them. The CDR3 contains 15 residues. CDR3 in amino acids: CASSLGEWGNSPLHF. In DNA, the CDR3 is TGCGCCAGCAGCTTGGGGGAATGGGGTAATTCACCCCTCCACTTT.

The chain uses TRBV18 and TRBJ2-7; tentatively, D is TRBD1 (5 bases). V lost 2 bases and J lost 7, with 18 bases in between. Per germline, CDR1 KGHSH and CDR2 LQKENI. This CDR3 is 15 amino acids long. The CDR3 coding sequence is TGTGCCAGCTCACCAATGGGTCAGGGATTGGGGGAGCAGTACTTC. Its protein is CASSPMGQGLGEQYF.

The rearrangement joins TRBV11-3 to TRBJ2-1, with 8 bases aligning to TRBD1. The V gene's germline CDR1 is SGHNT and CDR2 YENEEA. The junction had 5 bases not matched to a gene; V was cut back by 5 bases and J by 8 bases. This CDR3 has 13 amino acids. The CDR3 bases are TGTGCCAGCAGCACGACAGGGGTGGATGAGCAGTTCTTC. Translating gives CASSTTGVDEQFF.

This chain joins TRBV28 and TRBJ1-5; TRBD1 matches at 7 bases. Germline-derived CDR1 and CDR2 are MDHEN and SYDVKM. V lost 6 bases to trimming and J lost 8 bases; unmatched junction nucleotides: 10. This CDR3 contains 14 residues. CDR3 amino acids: CASSQGGTVKPQHF. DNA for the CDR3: TGTGCCAGCAGCCAAGGGGGGACAGTCAAGCCCCAGCATTTT.

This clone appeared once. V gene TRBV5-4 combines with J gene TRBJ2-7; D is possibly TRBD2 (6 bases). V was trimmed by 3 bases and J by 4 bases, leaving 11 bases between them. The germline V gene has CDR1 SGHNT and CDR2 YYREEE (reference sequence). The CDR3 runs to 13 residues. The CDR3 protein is CASSSRGPYEQYF. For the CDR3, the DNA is TGTGCCAGCAGCTCGCGGGGACCATACGAGCAGTACTTC.

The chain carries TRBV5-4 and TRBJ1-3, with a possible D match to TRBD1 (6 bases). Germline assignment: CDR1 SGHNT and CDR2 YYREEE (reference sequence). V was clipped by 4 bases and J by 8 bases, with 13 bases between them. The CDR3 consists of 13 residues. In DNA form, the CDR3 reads TGTGCCAGCAGCGGGGGCCTTCGGGACACCATATATTTT. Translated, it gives CASSGGLRDTIYF.

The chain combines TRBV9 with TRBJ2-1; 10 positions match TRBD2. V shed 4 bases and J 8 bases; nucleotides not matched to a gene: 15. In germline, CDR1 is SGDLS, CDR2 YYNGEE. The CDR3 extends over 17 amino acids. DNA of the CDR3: TGTGCCAGCAGCCCATCGTGGGGGCTAGCGGGAGACCATGAGCAGTTCTTC. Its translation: CASSPSWGLAGDHEQFF.

CDR3 DNA sequence: TGTGCCAGCAGCCAAGTTTTACAGGGCCCGCTTTATGGCTACACCTTC. Translating it yields CASSQVLQGPLYGYTF. The chain has TRBV3-1 (or the pseudogene TRBV3-2) and TRBJ1-2, with TRBD1 as a possible D gene (6 bases). V gave up 1 base and J gave up 5 bases, with 17 bases separating them. This CDR3 comprises 16 residues. The germline gives CDR1 LGHDT, CDR2 YNNKEL (reference sequence).

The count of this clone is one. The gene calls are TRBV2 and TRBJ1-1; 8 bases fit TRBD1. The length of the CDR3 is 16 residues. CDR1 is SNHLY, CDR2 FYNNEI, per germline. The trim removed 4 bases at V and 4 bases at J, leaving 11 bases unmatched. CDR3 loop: CASSVAGGDRATEAFF. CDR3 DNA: TGTGCCAGCAGTGTTGCAGGGGGCGATAGGGCCACTGAAGCTTTCTTT.

The CDR3 sequence is CASSIQNDGNQPQHF. CDR3 DNA sequence: TGTGCCAGTAGTATTCAGAATGATGGCAATCAGCCCCAGCATTTT. This chain links TRBV19 with TRBJ1-5; D uncertain. Germline V CDR1 and CDR2: LNHDA, SQIVND (reference sequence). Trimming took 3 bases from V and 2 from J, leaving 11 bases between them. The CDR3 runs to 15 residues. Full variable domain (missing parts from reference TRBV19 and TRBJ1-5): DGGITQSPKYLFRKEGQNVTLSCEQNLNHDAMYWYRQDPGQGLRLIYYSQIVNDFQKGDIAEGYSVSREKKESFPLTVTSAQKNPTAFYLCASSIQNDGNQPQHFGDGTRLSIL.

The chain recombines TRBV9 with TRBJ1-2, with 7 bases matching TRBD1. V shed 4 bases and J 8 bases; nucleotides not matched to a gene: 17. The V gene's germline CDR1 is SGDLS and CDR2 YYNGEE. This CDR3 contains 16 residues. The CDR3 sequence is CASSLGTAYSRGGYTF. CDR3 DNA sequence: TGTGCCAGCAGCCTCGGGACAGCTTACTCAAGGGGCGGCTACACCTTC. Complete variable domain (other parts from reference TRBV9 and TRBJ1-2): DSGVTQTPKHLITATGQRVTLRCSPRSGDLSVYWYQQSLDQGLQFLIQYYNGEERAKGNILERFSAQQFPDLHSELNLSSLELGDSALYFCASSLGTAYSRGGYTFGSGTRLTVV.